This entry lists 16 T cell receptor beta chains sequenced from one sample in a study of T-cell reconstitution after alpha-beta-depleted transplantation in children. For TCRbeta, the library was prepared with unique molecular identifiers. TCRdb fed the PCR reads into MiXCR, producing one record per CDR3 protein. The sample consists of around 700,000 distinct CDR3 sequences, around 13% of them appearing once. Sequenced material: PBMCs, taken before TCRalphabeta/CD19-depleted stem cell transplant. These receptors came from a girl between 2 and 10 years old with congenital amegakaryocytic thrombocytopenia, due to receive a stem cell transplant.

This clonotype was seen ten or more times. The J gene is TRBJ1-1, the V gene TRBV12-3 or TRBV12-4; D is unclear. Trimming shortened V by 3 bases and J by 3 bases, and 5 bases separated the two germline ends. The CDR3 length is 12 residues. CDR3 bases: TGTGCCAGCAGTTTCGTGGACACTGAAGCTTTCTTT. It specifies CASSFVDTEAFF.

This clonotype was found many times. The V and J genes are TRBV20-1 and TRBJ2-3; D gene ambiguous. Germline V gives CDR1 DFQATT, CDR2 SNEGSKA (reference sequence). This CDR3 has 13 residues. The ends were cut back, 6 bases at V and 9 bases at J, with 19 bases in the middle. DNA for the CDR3: TGCAGTGCAAACACCCCTCTCGTACGCACGCAGTATTTT. Its protein is CSANTPLVRTQYF.

This clonotype was seen only a few times. The chain joins TRBV9 to TRBJ2-2; the D is unclear. V was pared by 0 bases and J by 1 base, with 22 bases between. The CDR3 has 20 residues. The germline gives CDR1 SGDLS, CDR2 YYNGEE. CDR3 nucleotides: TGTGCCAGCAGCGTAGGGTACGCCACACCATCCCCCCAGAACACCGGGGAGCTGTTTTTT. Residues: CASSVGYATPSPQNTGELFF.

This clonotype occurred many times. The chain joins TRBV12-3 or TRBV12-4 to TRBJ2-7, with TRBD2 as a possible D gene (5 bases). V was trimmed by 3 bases and J by 6 bases, leaving 15 bases between them. The CDR3 length is 14 residues. DNA of the CDR3: TGTGCCAGCAGTTTGAGGACTGGAGAGCTCGAGCAGTACTTC. The encoded protein is CASSLRTGELEQYF.

This clonotype was counted many times. The chain uses TRBV12-3 or TRBV12-4 and TRBJ2-1; D is uncertain. This CDR3 spans 13 amino acids. Trimming pared 5 bases from V and 9 bases from J, leaving 14 bases between. The CDR3 DNA reads as TGTGCCAGCAGTCCCCAGTCTATTCTTGAGCAGTTCTTC. Translating it yields CASSPQSILEQFF.

This clonotype came up many times. This chain joins TRBV4-1 and TRBJ1-2; TRBD1 is a possible D gene (5 bases). The CDR3 totals 16 residues. Germline CDR1 is MGHRA and CDR2 is YSYEKL. Trimming took off 0 bases at V and 4 bases at J, with 15 bases between the two ends. This chain's CDR3 is CASSQDPGPGGYGYTF. The CDR3 coding sequence is TGCGCCAGCAGCCAAGATCCGGGGCCTGGCGGCTATGGCTACACCTTC.

This clonotype was seen repeatedly, ten times or more. V is TRBV20-1 and J is TRBJ2-5, with D possibly being TRBD2 (6 bases). V was shortened by 3 bases and J by 2 bases, with 10 bases between the two germline ends. The CDR3 covers 13 residues. CDR1 is DFQATT, CDR2 SNEGSKA, per germline (reference sequence). CDR3 in amino acids: CSASYGGQETQYF. The CDR3 DNA is TGCAGTGCTAGTTACGGGGGACAAGAGACCCAGTACTTC.

In its sample, this clonotype was seen many times. The V gene is TRBV3-1, the J gene TRBJ2-3; D remains ambiguous. The CDR3 contains 16 residues. The V gene's germline CDR1 is LGHDT and CDR2 YNNKEL (reference sequence). Trimming pared 4 bases from V and 3 bases from J, leaving 17 bases between. CDR3 sequence: CASSLLGGARTDTQYF. For the CDR3, the DNA is TGTGCCAGCAGCCTCCTTGGTGGAGCTAGGACAGATACGCAGTATTTT.

This clonotype has ten or more counts. The genes are TRBV5-1 and TRBJ1-1; TRBD1 might be the D (6 bases). The germline CDR1 and CDR2 sequences are SGHRS and YFSETQ. The CDR3 consists of 16 residues. Trimming pared 0 bases from V and 4 bases from J, leaving 16 bases between. The CDR3 loop reads CASSLAQGRAGTEAFF. In nucleotides, the CDR3 is TGCGCCAGCAGCTTGGCACAGGGTCGAGCGGGCACTGAAGCTTTCTTT.

Only one count was recorded for this clonotype. The chain couples TRBV20-1 to TRBJ2-4; D unclear. V was pared by 0 bases and J by 0 bases, with 9 bases between. The germline CDR1 and CDR2 sequences are DFQATT and SNEGSKA (reference sequence). The CDR3 runs to 15 residues. The CDR3 bases are TGCAGTGCTAGAGATTTGGTTCTAGCCAAAAACATTCAGTACTTC. Its protein is CSARDLVLAKNIQYF.

The rearrangement uses TRBV5-1 and TRBJ2-1, with D perhaps matching TRBD1 (5 bases). Germline V gives CDR1 SGHRS, CDR2 YFSETQ. The V gene lost 3 bases and the J gene lost 7 bases, with 20 bases spanning the gap. CDR3 length equals 16 residues. The CDR3 loop reads CASSSSPSRVENEQFF. CDR3 nucleotides: TGCGCCAGCAGCTCAAGCCCCTCCAGGGTAGAAAATGAGCAGTTCTTC.

As concerns this clonotype: This clone may be a read error of a much larger clone one base away. The chain has TRBV5-1 and TRBJ1-1; TRBD1 is a possible D gene (6 bases). The CDR3 consists of 13 residues. Trimming left V 0 bases short and J 6 bases short, with 9 bases between. Germline CDR1 and CDR2: SGHRS and YFSETQ. Here the CDR3 DNA reads TGCGCCAGCAGCTTGGGACAGGACGCTGAAGCTTTCTTT. Residues: CASSLGQDAEAFF. The variable domain in full, completed from reference TRBV5-1 and TRBJ1-1, reads KAGVTQTPRYLIKTRGQQVTLSCSPISGHRSVSWYQQTPGQGLQFLFEYFSETQRNKGNFPGRFSGRQFSNSRSEMNVSTLELGDSALYLCASSLGQDAEAFFGQGTRLTVV.

V is TRBV15 and J is TRBJ1-1, with 9 bases lining up with TRBD1. V was pared by 0 bases and J by 4 bases, with 3 bases of the junction left unmatched. Per the germline V gene, CDR1 is LNHNV and CDR2 is YYDKDF (reference sequence). CDR3 length equals 15 residues. The CDR3 DNA reads as TGTGCCACCAGCAGAGATAGGGACAGGGCCACTGAAGCTTTCTTT. It translates to CATSRDRDRATEAFF. The variable domain in full, completed from reference TRBV15 and TRBJ1-1, reads DAMVIQNPRYQVTQFGKPVTLSCSQTLNHNVMYWYQQKSSQAPKLLFHYYDKDFNNEADTPDNFQSRRPNTSFCFLDIRSPGLGDTAMYLCATSRDRDRATEAFFGQGTRLTVV.

This clonotype was seen many times. The chain recombines TRBV4-1 with TRBJ2-7, with TRBD1 matching 7 bases. V trimming: 0 bases; J trimming: 0 bases; junction bases outside the gene matches: 8. Per germline, CDR1 MGHRA and CDR2 YSYEKL. The CDR3 length is 17 residues. CDR3 nucleotides: TGCGCCAGCAGCCAAGAAGGGGGCGCCTGGTTCTCCTACGAGCAGTACTTC. Amino acid sequence: CASSQEGGAWFSYEQYF.

DNA of the CDR3: TGTGCCAGCAGCCCTACGGGCTCGTCAGGGGAGACCCAGTACTTC. This encodes CASSPTGSSGETQYF. The chain joins TRBV11-2 to TRBJ2-5; D might be TRBD1 (5 bases). Trimming cost V 5 bases and J 5 bases, with 18 bases left between them. The CDR3 spans 15 residues. Germline V gene data show CDR1 as SGHAT and CDR2 as FQNNGV.

This clonotype was recorded many times. J is TRBJ2-1 and V is TRBV28, with unresolved D. Trimming stripped 5 bases from V and 6 bases from J, with 14 bases between. There are 14 residues in the CDR3. Germline V gene lookup returns CDR1 MDHEN and CDR2 SYDVKM. CDR3 residues: CASSDIGSPNEQFF. For the CDR3, the DNA is TGTGCCAGCAGTGATATAGGGTCACCCAATGAGCAGTTCTTC.